This TCR beta chain was documented in a study of blood T cells in healthy people across ages. At the level of the study: About one barcoded beta molecule per two T cells was captured by template switching.

The CDR3 runs 12 residues. Trimming left V 2 bases short and J 6 bases short, with 10 bases between. Germline assignment: CDR1 SQVTM and CDR2 ANQGSEA. Using a J-beta primer mix together with a sample-barcoded 5' primer, a second PCR was run for roughly 6 to 12 cycles. Every cDNA molecule carried a tag from a template-switch adaptor bearing 12 random nucleotides. Each CDR3 protein is one row after TCRdb ran MiXCR on the 5' RACE reads. The sample holds about 1.4 million distinct CDR3 sequences, approximately 59% seen once. The chain combines TRBV29-1 with TRBJ1-2, with D uncertain. This TCR was sampled from a man in his late teens or twenties in good health. Material for sequencing was blood. CDR3 in DNA: TGCAGCGTTGAAAGGCAGCATAATGGCTACACCTTC. Encoded protein: CSVERQHNGYTF.